This TCR beta chain emerged from a study of blood T cell repertoires in COVID-19. Study-wide context: Acute and convalescent COVID-19 specimens originated in the United States, Italy and Spain. T cells, B-cell-depleted T cells, or PBMCs supplied cDNA or gDNA.

CDR3 length: 14 residues. Germline CDR1 is LGHNA and CDR2 is YSLEER. V lost 1 base, J lost 5 bases, and 11 bases lay in between. In the authors' workflow: Estimation of nucleated cell counts relied on the amplification of reference gene primers. Profiled with immunoSEQ multiplex PCR; TCRdb holds only in-frame clones, not every one. That table supplies the V and J calls and clone size; D and trimming were determined from the DNA. The sample lists 200,000 to 250,000 clones; about 85% were seen once. The specimen sequenced was peripheral blood. This clonotype was sampled from a woman of 80 years or more with active or convalescent COVID-19. This chain joins TRBV4-3 and TRBJ2-5; weak D call: TRBD2 (7 bases). DNA of the CDR3: TGCGCCAGCAGCCAAGGGGAGGGGGAGGAGACCCAGTACTTC. This codes for CASSQGEGEETQYF.